The rows below give T cell receptor beta chains drawn from one sample of a study of CD8 T cells in Susac syndrome. One entry per CDR3 protein results from TCRdb running MiXCR on the immunoSEQ multiplex PCR reads. This sample has under 250,000 distinct CDR3 sequences, with around 93% found just once. Input material: CD4+ T cells from PBMCs. These receptors originate from a human donor with Susac syndrome. The conserved cysteine and the conserved F or W are not part of the CDR3 here. A D gene is named only where the DNA matches it firmly. Clone sizes are given selectively: once, few, many, or a class where the clone is expanded.

clone size: .
V gene: TRBV7-2
D gene: TRBD1
CDR3 protein: ASLGGFADTQY

clone size: .
V gene: TRBV30
D gene: .
CDR3 protein: AWNSIGEQY

clone size: .
V gene: TRBV20-1
D gene: .
CDR3 protein: SALFSAGTEAF

clone size: .
V gene: TRBV29-1
D gene: TRBD1
CDR3 protein: SVEGTGEAYEQY

clone size: .
V gene: TRBV7-3
D gene: .
CDR3 protein: ASSQLGGSSTEAF

clone size: .
V gene: TRBV14
D gene: TRBD1
CDR3 protein: ASSPRTGTGEQY

clone size: .
V gene: TRBV12-3/TRBV12-4
D gene: .
CDR3 protein: ASRPGTQETQY

clone size: .
V gene: TRBV20-1
D gene: TRBD1
CDR3 protein: SARDRREQY

clone size: .
V gene: TRBV4-2
D gene: .
CDR3 protein: ASRRDLTGNHQPQH

clone size: .
V gene: TRBV27
D gene: .
CDR3 protein: ASSSGARNIQY

clone size: .
V gene: TRBV18
D gene: .
CDR3 protein: ASSRQQGSDTEAF

clone size: .
V gene: TRBV11-2
D gene: TRBD2
CDR3 protein: ATRWGGSTDTQY

clone size: .
V gene: TRBV28
D gene: .
CDR3 protein: ASRGVANPGELF

clone size: .
V gene: TRBV2
D gene: .
CDR3 protein: ASGVVRAGELF

clone size: once
V gene: TRBV5-1
D gene: .
CDR3 protein: ASSLATGSGGYT

clone size: .
V gene: TRBV14
D gene: .
CDR3 protein: ASSLLGETEAF

clone size: .
V gene: TRBV27
D gene: .
CDR3 protein: ASSQGTYNSPLH

clone size: .
V gene: TRBV7-2
D gene: .
CDR3 protein: ASSLVAETGKGQF

clone size: .
V gene: TRBV4-1
D gene: .
CDR3 protein: ASSRSPAGVSGNTIY

clone size: .
V gene: TRBV27
D gene: .
CDR3 protein: ASRQSPANVLT

clone size: .
V gene: TRBV18
D gene: .
CDR3 protein: ASSPGRGDETQY

clone size: .
V gene: TRBV30
D gene: .
CDR3 protein: AWNGRSPSTDTQY

clone size: .
V gene: TRBV27
D gene: .
CDR3 protein: ASSNWGSTDTQY

clone size: .
V gene: TRBV6-1
D gene: .
CDR3 protein: ASKPGISPRTDTQY

clone size: once
V gene: TRBV20-1
D gene: TRBD1
CDR3 protein: SAPRQGLTYEQY

clone size: .
V gene: TRBV28
D gene: .
CDR3 protein: ASSLKRETQY

clone size: once
V gene: TRBV20-1
D gene: .
CDR3 protein: SASRLNTEAF

clone size: .
V gene: TRBV7-2
D gene: .
CDR3 protein: ASSLAQGFGEKLF

clone size: .
V gene: TRBV15
D gene: TRBD1
CDR3 protein: ATSRDGTESNYGYT

clone size: .
V gene: TRBV20-1
D gene: TRBD2
CDR3 protein: SSFLVAGGQSNEQF

clone size: .
V gene: TRBV29-1
D gene: .
CDR3 protein: SVRRSGSGEKLF

clone size: .
V gene: TRBV20-1
D gene: TRBD1
CDR3 protein: SARYGTGAYEQY

clone size: .
V gene: TRBV4-3
D gene: .
CDR3 protein: ASSQAPGGATNEKLF

clone size: .
V gene: TRBV15
D gene: .
CDR3 protein: ATSRRIRSTDTQY

clone size: .
V gene: TRBV7-2
D gene: .
CDR3 protein: ASSFRGGDTDTQY

clone size: once
V gene: TRBV12-3/TRBV12-4
D gene: TRBD1
CDR3 protein: ASRPGQSNQPQH

clone size: .
V gene: TRBV9
D gene: .
CDR3 protein: ASSVGAIGEQY

clone size: .
V gene: TRBV25-1
D gene: .
CDR3 protein: ASSEPPRTQY

clone size: .
V gene: TRBV5-1
D gene: TRBD1
CDR3 protein: ASSYKTGGQETQY

clone size: .
V gene: TRBV12-3/TRBV12-4
D gene: TRBD2
CDR3 protein: ASSSRLAGGADTQY

clone size: .
V gene: TRBV20-1
D gene: TRBD1
CDR3 protein: SAPQGTGRGYT

clone size: once
V gene: TRBV20-1
D gene: TRBD2
CDR3 protein: SARRLAGGYTGELF

clone size: few
V gene: TRBV5-5
D gene: .
CDR3 protein: ASSLGSQPQH

clone size: .
V gene: TRBV4-3
D gene: TRBD2
CDR3 protein: ASSQGSGPTDTQY

clone size: once
V gene: TRBV29-1
D gene: .
CDR3 protein: SVAKGGGETQY

clone size: once
V gene: TRBV9
D gene: .
CDR3 protein: ASSVGMSTEAF

clone size: .
V gene: TRBV5-1
D gene: TRBD1
CDR3 protein: ASSFTGAGYNEQF

clone size: .
V gene: TRBV7-6
D gene: .
CDR3 protein: ASSLAVGGGSYEQY

clone size: .
V gene: TRBV19
D gene: .
CDR3 protein: ASSIRSGWGMNTEAF

clone size: .
V gene: TRBV12-3/TRBV12-4
D gene: .
CDR3 protein: ASSLEYTGELF

clone size: .
V gene: TRBV12-3/TRBV12-4
D gene: .
CDR3 protein: ASSLAGLNTEAF

clone size: once
V gene: TRBV13
D gene: .
CDR3 protein: ASSLDPLAGETGELF

clone size: once
V gene: TRBV28
D gene: TRBD2
CDR3 protein: ASSVSSGGGEQF

clone size: once
V gene: TRBV20-1
D gene: .
CDR3 protein: SASVSSYEQY

clone size: .
V gene: TRBV20-1
D gene: .
CDR3 protein: SAEWDGGVETQY

clone size: .
V gene: TRBV4-3
D gene: TRBD1
CDR3 protein: ASSQSTGGGSGYT

clone size: .
V gene: TRBV20-1
D gene: TRBD2
CDR3 protein: SAFSPGLAGGETQY

clone size: .
V gene: TRBV5-4
D gene: .
CDR3 protein: ASSSWTRASGELF

clone size: few
V gene: TRBV20-1
D gene: .
CDR3 protein: SASRDSGNTIY